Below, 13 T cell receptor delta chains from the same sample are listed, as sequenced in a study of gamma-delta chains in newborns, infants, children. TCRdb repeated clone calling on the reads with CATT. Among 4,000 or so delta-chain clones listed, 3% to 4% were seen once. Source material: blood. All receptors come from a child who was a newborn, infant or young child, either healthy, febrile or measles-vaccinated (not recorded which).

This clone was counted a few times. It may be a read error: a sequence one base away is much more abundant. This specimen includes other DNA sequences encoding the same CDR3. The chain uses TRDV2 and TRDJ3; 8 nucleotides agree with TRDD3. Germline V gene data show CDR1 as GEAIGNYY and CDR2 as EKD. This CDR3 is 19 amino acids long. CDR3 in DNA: TGTGCCTGTGACACCTGGGGGATCAACAGCTCCTGGGATACCCGACAGATGTTTTTC. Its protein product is CACDTWGINSSWDTRQMFF.

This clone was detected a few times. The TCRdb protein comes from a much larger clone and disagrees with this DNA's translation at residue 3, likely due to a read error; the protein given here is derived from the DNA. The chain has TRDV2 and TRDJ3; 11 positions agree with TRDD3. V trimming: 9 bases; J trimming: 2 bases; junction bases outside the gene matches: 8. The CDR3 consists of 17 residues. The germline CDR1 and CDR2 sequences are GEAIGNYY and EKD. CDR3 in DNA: TGTGCCCGTGTCCTACTGGGGGATACCTGGGACACCCGACAGATGTTTTTC. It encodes CARVLLGDTWDTRQMFF.

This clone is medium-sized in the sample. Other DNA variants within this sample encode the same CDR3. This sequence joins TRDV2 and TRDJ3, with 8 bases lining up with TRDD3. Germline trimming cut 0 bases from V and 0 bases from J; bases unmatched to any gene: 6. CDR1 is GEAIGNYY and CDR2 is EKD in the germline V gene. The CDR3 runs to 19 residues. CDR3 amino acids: CACDTLGYDTSWDTRQMFF. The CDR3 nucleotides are TGTGCCTGTGACACCTTGGGATACGATACCTCCTGGGACACCCGACAGATGTTTTTC.

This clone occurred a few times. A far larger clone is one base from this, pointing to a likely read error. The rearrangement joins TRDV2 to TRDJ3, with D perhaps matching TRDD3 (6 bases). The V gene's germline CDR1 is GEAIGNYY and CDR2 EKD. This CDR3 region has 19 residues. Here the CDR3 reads CACDTGESIASWGTRQMFF. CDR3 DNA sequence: TGTGCCTGTGACACCGGGGAAAGCATTGCCTCCTGGGGCACCCGACAGATGTTTTTC.

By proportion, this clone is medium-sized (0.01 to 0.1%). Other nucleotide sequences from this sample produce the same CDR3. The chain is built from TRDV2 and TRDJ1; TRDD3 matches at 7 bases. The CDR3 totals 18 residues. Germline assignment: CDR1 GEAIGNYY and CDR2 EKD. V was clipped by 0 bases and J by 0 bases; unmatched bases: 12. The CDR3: CACDTVTGDFLYTDKLIF. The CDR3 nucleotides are TGTGCCTGTGACACCGTTACTGGGGATTTTTTGTACACCGATAAACTCATCTTT.

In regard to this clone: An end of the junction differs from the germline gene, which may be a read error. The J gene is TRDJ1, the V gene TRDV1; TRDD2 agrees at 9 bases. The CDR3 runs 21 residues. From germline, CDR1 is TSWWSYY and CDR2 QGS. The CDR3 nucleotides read TGTGCTCTTGGGGCTCCCGGCCTTCCTACGGGAACATACTACTACACCGATACACTCATCTTT. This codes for CALGAPGLPTGTYYYTDTLIF.

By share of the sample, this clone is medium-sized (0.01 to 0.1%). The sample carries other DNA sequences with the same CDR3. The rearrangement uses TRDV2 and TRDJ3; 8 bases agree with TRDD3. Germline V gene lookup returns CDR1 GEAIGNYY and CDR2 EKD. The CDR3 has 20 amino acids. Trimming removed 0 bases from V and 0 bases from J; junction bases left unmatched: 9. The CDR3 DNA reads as TGTGCCTGTGACACCGCACAGTACTGGGGGGTCTCCTGGGACACCCGACAGATGTTTTTC. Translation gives CACDTAQYWGVSWDTRQMFF.

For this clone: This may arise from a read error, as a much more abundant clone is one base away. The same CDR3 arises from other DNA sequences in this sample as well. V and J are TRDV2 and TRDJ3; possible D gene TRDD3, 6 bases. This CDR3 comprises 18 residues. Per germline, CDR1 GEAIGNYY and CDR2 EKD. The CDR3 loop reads CACDTLGGSSWDTRQMFF. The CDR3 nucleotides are TGTGCCTGTGACACTCTTGGGGGTAGCTCCTGGGACACCCGACAGATGTTCTTC.

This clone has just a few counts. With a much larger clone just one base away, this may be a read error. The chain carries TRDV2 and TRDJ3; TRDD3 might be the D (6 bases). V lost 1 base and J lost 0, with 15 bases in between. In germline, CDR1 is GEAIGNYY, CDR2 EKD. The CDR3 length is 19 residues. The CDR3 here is CACDTGRGSSSWDTRQMFF. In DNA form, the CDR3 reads TGTGCCTGTGACACGGGCCGGGGATCGAGCTCCTGGGACACCCGACAGATGTTTTTC.

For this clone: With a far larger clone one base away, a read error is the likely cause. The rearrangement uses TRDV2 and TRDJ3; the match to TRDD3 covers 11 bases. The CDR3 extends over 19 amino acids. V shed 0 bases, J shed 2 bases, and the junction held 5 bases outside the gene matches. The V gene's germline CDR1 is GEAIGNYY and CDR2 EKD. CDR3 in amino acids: CACDTVGDTSTWDTRQMFF. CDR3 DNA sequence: TGTGCCTGTGACACCGTGGGGGATACGAGCACCTGGGACACCCGACAGATGTTTTTC.

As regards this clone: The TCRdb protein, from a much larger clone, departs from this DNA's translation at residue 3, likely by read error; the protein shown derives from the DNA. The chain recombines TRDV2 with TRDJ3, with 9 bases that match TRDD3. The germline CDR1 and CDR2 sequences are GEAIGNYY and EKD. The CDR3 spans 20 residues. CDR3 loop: CARDTVGGILSSWDTRQMFF. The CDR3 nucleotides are TGTGCCCGTGACACCGTCGGGGGGATACTTAGCTCCTGGGACACCCGACAGATGTTTTTC.

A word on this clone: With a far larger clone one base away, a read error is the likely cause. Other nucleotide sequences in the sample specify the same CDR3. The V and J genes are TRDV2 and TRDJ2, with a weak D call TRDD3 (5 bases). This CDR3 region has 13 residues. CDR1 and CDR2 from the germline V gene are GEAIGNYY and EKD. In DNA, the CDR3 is TGTGCCTGCGACACCTGGGATACAGCACAACTCTTCTTT. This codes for CACDTWDTAQLFF.

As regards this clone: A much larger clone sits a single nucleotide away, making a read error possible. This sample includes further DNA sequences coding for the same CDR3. CDR3 sequence: CACDPLAVLGDRIGSWDTRQMFF. The CDR3 nucleotides read TGTGCCTGTGACCCCCTCGCCGTACTGGGGGATAGAATAGGCTCCTGGGACACCCGGCAGATGTTTTTC. The gene calls are TRDV2 and TRDJ3; 11 bases map to TRDD3. In germline, CDR1 is GEAIGNYY, CDR2 EKD. The CDR3 length is 23 residues.